These 2 T cell receptor beta chains were sequenced from one sample in a study of T cells after yellow fever vaccination. TCRdb re-derived calls from the 5' RACE reads in MiXCR, one entry per CDR3 protein. The profile covers about 49,000 distinct CDR3 sequences, with 7.4% appearing a single time and over 25% taken by the ten largest. This material consisted of CD8+ T cells sorted from PBMCs, taken roughly 14 days after the first yellow fever vaccination. The receptor source for this set is a young man who received the YFV17D yellow fever vaccine.

This clonotype was seen ten or more times. The V gene is TRBV4-3, the J gene TRBJ2-3; 9 nucleotides align to TRBD1. Trimming cost V 3 bases and J 4 bases; bases outside gene matches: 11. The CDR3 contains 17 residues. The germline gives CDR1 LGHNA, CDR2 YSLEER. In nucleotides, the CDR3 is TGCGCCAGCAGCCAGGCTCACACAGGGGGCATCGCAGATACGCAGTATTTT. This codes for CASSQAHTGGIADTQYF.

This clonotype was recorded many times. The rearrangement joins TRBV4-3 to TRBJ1-3; D is unresolved. The CDR3 spans 20 residues. Trimming shortened V by 1 base and J by 0 bases, and 22 bases separated the two germline ends. The germline V gene encodes CDR1 LGHNA and CDR2 YSLEER. This CDR3 reads CASSQVDGRTFISSGNTIYF. CDR3 sequence (DNA): TGCGCCAGCAGCCAAGTTGACGGCCGAACATTCATAAGCTCTGGAAACACCATATATTTT.